Below, 22 T cell receptor beta chains from the same sample are listed, as sequenced in a study of blood T cell repertoires in COVID-19. Assay: immunoSEQ multiplex PCR; the TCRdb copy retains only in-frame clones and omits some. The table includes approximately 200,000 clones, more than 75% detected once. Source material: PBMCs or T cells enriched from blood (not recorded which). These receptors all stem from a woman between 25 and 40 years old who had recovered from COVID-19.

This clone was seen many times. The CDR3 region has the DNA TGTGCCAGCAGCCGGAGCGGTGGCGGCTCCTACAATGAGCAGTTCTTC. It encodes CASSRSGGGSYNEQFF. This chain links TRBV7-3 with TRBJ2-1; possible D gene TRBD2, 5 bases. Trimming stripped 5 bases from V and 0 bases from J, with 14 bases between. The CDR3 is made up of 16 amino acids. The germline gives CDR1 SGHTA, CDR2 FQGTGA.

This clone was picked up one time. The V gene is TRBV27, the J gene TRBJ1-2; no firm D call. The CDR3 totals 16 residues. Germline V gene data show CDR1 as MNHEY and CDR2 as SMNVEV (reference sequence). The germline V and J ends were trimmed by 4 bases and 1 base, with 16 bases remaining between them. CDR3 amino acids: CASSSFLRGGNYGYTF. The DNA for the CDR3 is TGTGCCAGCAGTTCGTTCCTACGGGGTGGTAACTATGGCTACACCTTC.

This clone has only one observation. The chain combines TRBV29-1 with TRBJ1-1, with D maybe TRBD1 (5 bases). The CDR3 consists of 12 residues. CDR1 and CDR2 (germline): SQVTM, ANQGSEA. The germline V and J ends were trimmed by 4 bases and 7 bases, with 13 bases remaining between them. This chain's CDR3 is CSVVRDSREAFF. Here the CDR3 DNA reads TGCAGCGTTGTCCGGGACTCACGTGAAGCTTTCTTT. The full variable domain, rest sourced from reference TRBV29-1 and TRBJ1-1, is SAVISQKPSRDICQRGTSLTIQCQVDSQVTMMFWYRQQPGQSLTLIATANQGSEATYESGFVIDKFPISRPNLTFSTLTVSNMSPEDSSIYLCSVVRDSREAFFGQGTRLTVV.

V gene TRBV7-3 combines with J gene TRBJ2-1, with 11 bases lining up with TRBD2. The CDR3 loop spans 17 amino acids. The V gene's germline CDR1 is SGHTA and CDR2 FQGTGA. V dropped 5 bases and J dropped 4; count of bases not matched to a gene: 10. The CDR3 loop reads CASSPNLAGGRYNEQFF. CDR3 nucleotide sequence: TGTGCCAGCAGCCCAAATTTAGCGGGAGGGCGGTACAATGAGCAGTTCTTC.

V gene TRBV2 combines with J gene TRBJ1-6; D is undetermined. The CDR3 runs to 14 residues. Germline V gives CDR1 SNHLY, CDR2 FYNNEI. V lost 5 bases, J lost 10 bases, and 15 bases lay in between. This CDR3 reads CASSQSSIFSPLHF. The CDR3 region has the DNA TGTGCCAGCAGTCAGTCAAGTATATTCTCACCCCTCCACTTT.

The chain links TRBV28 to TRBJ2-1; D uncertain. The germline V gene has CDR1 MDHEN and CDR2 SYDVKM. The CDR3 consists of 11 residues. Trimming removed 5 bases from V and 8 bases from J, with 7 bases in between. CDR3 DNA sequence: TGTGCCAGCAGTCTCACTTATGAGCAGTTCTTC. Encoded protein: CASSLTYEQFF.

This clone was detected only a few times. The chain carries TRBV4-1 and TRBJ2-5, with D possibly TRBD1 on 5 matching bases. V lost 2 bases, J lost 4 bases, and 5 bases lay in between. The CDR3 loop spans 12 amino acids. Germline CDR1 is MGHRA and CDR2 is YSYEKL. Written as DNA, the CDR3 is TGCGCCAGCAGCCAAAGGGGAGAGACCCAGTACTTC. As protein: CASSQRGETQYF.

The chain uses TRBV28 and TRBJ1-6, with D unresolved. Germline V lookup: CDR1 MDHEN, CDR2 SYDVKM. This CDR3 region has 15 residues. The V and J ends lost 5 bases and 9 bases respectively, with 17 bases between them. This CDR3 reads CASSAPDGIGSPLHF. The CDR3 bases are TGTGCCAGCAGTGCTCCTGACGGGATAGGTTCACCCCTCCACTTT.

The chain uses TRBV11-2 and TRBJ2-3, with D possibly TRBD2 on 5 matching bases. The CDR3 totals 15 residues. The ends were cut back, 1 base at V and 5 bases at J, with 13 bases in the middle. Germline V lookup: CDR1 SGHAT, CDR2 FQNNGV. The CDR3 sequence is CASSLVSGPQDTQYF. DNA of the CDR3: TGTGCCAGCAGCTTAGTGAGCGGACCCCAAGATACGCAGTATTTT.

V and J are TRBV11-2 and TRBJ2-7, with D possibly being TRBD2 (5 bases). The CDR3 extends over 15 amino acids. Trimming took off 1 base at V and 7 bases at J, with 17 bases between the two ends. CDR1 is SGHAT, CDR2 FQNNGV, per germline. CDR3 DNA: TGTGCCAGCAGCTTAGTATGGAATGCGGGCGGAGAGCAGTACTTC. Its translation is CASSLVWNAGGEQYF.

This clone was recorded once. The chain has TRBV27 and TRBJ2-1, with TRBD2 matching over 13 bases. The germline gives CDR1 MNHEY, CDR2 SMNVEV (reference sequence). Trimming took 6 bases from V and 4 from J; bases not matched to a gene: 9. The CDR3 has 17 residues. As DNA, the CDR3 is TGTGCCAGCAGGCTCTTGGGACTAGCGGGAACATACAATGAGCAGTTCTTC. It is translated as CASRLLGLAGTYNEQFF.

The chain has TRBV27 and TRBJ2-1; TRBD2 agrees at 7 bases. In germline, CDR1 is MNHEY, CDR2 SMNVEV (reference sequence). Trimming removed 6 bases from V and 6 bases from J; junction bases left unmatched: 14. The CDR3 consists of 16 residues. The CDR3 DNA reads TGTGCCAGCAGCCTTGGACCTAGCGGAAGTACCAATGAGCAGTTCTTC. As protein: CASSLGPSGSTNEQFF.

V and J are TRBV27 and TRBJ2-1; TRBD2 matches 7 bases. From germline, CDR1 is MNHEY and CDR2 SMNVEV (reference sequence). With 4 bases clipped from V and 10 bases from J, the junction kept 4 bases outside the gene matches. The CDR3 loop spans 12 amino acids. The CDR3 here is CASSSLGGEQFF. In nucleotides, the CDR3 is TGTGCCAGCAGTTCCTTGGGGGGGGAGCAGTTCTTC.

The count of this clone is one. This chain uses TRBV4-1 with TRBJ1-3; maybe TRBD1 (6 bases). This CDR3 has 17 residues. With 0 bases removed from V and 4 bases from J, the gap between germline ends came to 16 bases. Germline assignment: CDR1 MGHRA and CDR2 YSYEKL. CDR3 residues: CASSQETGTFRGNTIYF. The CDR3 DNA sequence: TGCGCCAGCAGCCAAGAGACCGGGACATTCCGCGGAAACACCATATATTTT.

The chain combines TRBV5-1 with TRBJ1-2, with 9 bases identical to TRBD1. Germline V gives CDR1 SGHRS, CDR2 YFSETQ. Trimming cost V 4 bases and J 2 bases; bases outside gene matches: 15. The CDR3 has 18 residues. CDR3 amino acids: CASSEYPLGGQGNYGYTF. The DNA of the CDR3 is TGCGCCAGCAGCGAATACCCACTGGGAGGACAGGGGAACTATGGCTACACCTTC.

The sample holds a few counts of this clone. The chain recombines TRBV7-2 with TRBJ2-2; 7 positions match TRBD2. V lost 2 bases to trimming and J lost 1 base; unmatched junction nucleotides: 7. This CDR3 region has 17 residues. Germline values: CDR1 SGHTA, CDR2 FQGNSA. Here the CDR3 DNA reads TGTGCCAGCAGCTTAAAACGTGCTAGCGGGAACACCGGGGAGCTGTTTTTT. Its translation: CASSLKRASGNTGELFF.

The rearrangement links TRBV18 to TRBJ2-7, with a tentative D call TRBD1 (5 bases). The germline CDR1 and CDR2 sequences are KGHSH and LQKENI. The CDR3 is made up of 13 amino acids. The germline V and J ends were trimmed by 5 bases and 4 bases, with 12 bases remaining between them. The chain's CDR3 is CASSSTEAYEQYF. CDR3 DNA: TGTGCCAGCTCATCGACAGAAGCTTACGAGCAGTACTTC.

This clone was seen a single time. V gene TRBV28 combines with J gene TRBJ1-1, with 8 nucleotides matching TRBD1. From germline, CDR1 is MDHEN and CDR2 SYDVKM. Unmatched junction bases numbered 13, after V lost 6 bases and J lost 4 bases. This CDR3 comprises 16 residues. In DNA, the CDR3 is TGTGCCAGCAGCCCGAGGACAGGGCCAGGACGCACTGAAGCTTTCTTT. Encoded protein: CASSPRTGPGRTEAFF.

The chain links TRBV2 to TRBJ2-5; TRBD2 agrees at 7 bases. From germline, CDR1 is SNHLY and CDR2 FYNNEI. Losses at the gene ends were 1 base for V and 2 bases for J; bases not matched to a gene: 7. This CDR3 is built from 16 residues. CDR3 sequence (DNA): TGTGCCAGCAGTGAAGGGCCTAGCGGTAATCAAGAGACCCAGTACTTC. Translating gives CASSEGPSGNQETQYF.

The V and J genes are TRBV2 and TRBJ1-5; D is possibly TRBD1 (6 bases). There are 12 residues in the CDR3. Germline V gives CDR1 SNHLY, CDR2 FYNNEI. Trimming removed 8 bases at V and 4 bases at J, with 9 bases between. The CDR3 sequence: CASPDRNQPQHF. CDR3 DNA: TGTGCCAGCCCTGACAGGAATCAGCCCCAGCATTTT.

The gene calls are TRBV18 and TRBJ2-3, with TRBD1 matching over 8 bases. Germline-derived CDR1 and CDR2 are KGHSH and LQKENI. V was pared by 2 bases and J by 7 bases, with 8 bases of the junction left unmatched. This CDR3 is 15 amino acids long. The DNA of the CDR3 is TGTGCCAGCTCACCAATCGCAGGGGGCGATTATACGCAGTATTTT. Protein product: CASSPIAGGDYTQYF.

V is TRBV9 and J is TRBJ2-7; 13 positions match TRBD2. The CDR3 is 15 amino acids. Germline V lookup: CDR1 SGDLS, CDR2 YYNGEE. J gave up 6 bases and V 2 bases, and 5 bases lay outside the gene matches. The CDR3 protein is CASSVNGLAGVEQYF. The CDR3 DNA sequence: TGTGCCAGCAGCGTTAATGGACTAGCGGGAGTCGAGCAGTACTTC.